Listed below are T cell receptor beta chains from one sample, sequenced in a study of blood T cell repertoires in COVID-19. Produced via immunoSEQ multiplex PCR; TCRdb's table is partial and in-frame only. The sample lists some 250,000 clones, 80% to 90% occurring once. Sequencing was carried out using peripheral blood. These receptors all come from an elderly woman with COVID-19, enrolled during active disease. The CDR3 runs from the conserved cysteine through the conserved F or W.

j_call | v_call | cdr3_aa
TRBJ1-6 | TRBV6-6 | CASSYSMSRNSPLHF
TRBJ1-3 | TRBV6-4 | CASSVQGSGNTIYF
TRBJ1-5 | TRBV6-4 | CASSEKQGQPQHF
TRBJ1-2 | TRBV3-1/TRBV3-2 | CASSHALNREGYGYTF
TRBJ2-3 | TRBV6-5 | CASNGRVPDTQYF
TRBJ1-5 | TRBV14 | CASSRAGMRAQPQHF
TRBJ2-7 | TRBV28 | CASSLSPRLAGKYEQYF
TRBJ2-7 | TRBV19 | CASSIPPLAGGEQYF
TRBJ2-5 | TRBV19 | CASSISPSGQETQYF
TRBJ1-2 | TRBV6-6 | CASSAGTGPNYGYTF
TRBJ2-7 | TRBV18 | CASSPGNRGSYEQYF
TRBJ2-1 | TRBV6-2/TRBV6-3 | CASSSGGLAGYNEQFF
TRBJ1-2 | TRBV20-1 | CSASGPEGGYGYTF
TRBJ1-2 | TRBV19 | CASSIRTSYGYTF
TRBJ2-7 | TRBV7-2 | CASSLSGGVGYEQYF
TRBJ1-5 | TRBV19 | CASSLHDRGNNQPQHF
TRBJ1-5 | TRBV2 | CASSLTGVSNQPQHF
TRBJ1-5 | TRBV15 | CATGQASNQPQHF
TRBJ1-2 | TRBV28 | CASSLQGQAALTYGYTF
TRBJ1-6 | TRBV18 | CASSPAPAVNSPLHF
TRBJ2-3 | TRBV11-1 | CASSARQLATDTQYF
TRBJ2-5 | TRBV5-4 | CASSVQLTGAGGETQYF